The 12 T cell receptor beta chains below come from one sample, sequenced in a study of blood T cell repertoires in COVID-19. Repertoires were generated with immunoSEQ multiplex PCR, while TCRdb's copy carries only in-frame clones and drops some. Among roughly 230,000 clones listed, 65% to 90% were seen once. Sequencing was carried out using peripheral blood. Source of these receptors: a woman aged 45-60 years with acute or convalescent COVID-19.

The chain couples TRBV3-1 (or the pseudogene TRBV3-2) to TRBJ1-1; 9 bases agree with TRBD1. J lost 2 bases, V lost 1 base, and 2 bases had no gene match. Germline CDR1 is LGHDT and CDR2 is YNNKEL (reference sequence). CDR3 length: 15 amino acids. The CDR3 DNA is TGTGCCAGCAGCCAAGGCACAGGGGGCAACACTGAAGCTTTCTTT. Encoded protein: CASSQGTGGNTEAFF.

The chain uses TRBV15 and TRBJ1-2; the match to TRBD1 covers 7 bases. Germline lookup yields CDR1 LNHNV and CDR2 YYDKDF (reference sequence). Trimming cost V 3 bases and J 4 bases; bases outside gene matches: 23. The CDR3 length is 20 residues. CDR3 protein: CATSSYGVPGQPVGSYGYTF. CDR3 sequence (DNA): TGTGCCACCAGCAGCTATGGAGTCCCGGGACAGCCTGTAGGTAGCTATGGCTACACCTTC.

This chain links TRBV9 with TRBJ2-1; 11 positions match TRBD2. CDR1 is SGDLS, CDR2 YYNGEE, per germline. This CDR3 is 16 amino acids long. V dropped 4 bases and J dropped 1; count of bases not matched to a gene: 4. The CDR3 bases are TGTGCCAGCAGCCCCCGACTAGCGGGGTCCTACAATGAGCAGTTCTTC. Amino acid sequence: CASSPRLAGSYNEQFF. Based on the CDR3 plus reference TRBV9 and TRBJ2-1, the full variable domain is DSGVTQTPKHLITATGQRVTLRCSPRSGDLSVYWYQQSLDQGLQFLIQYYNGEERAKGNILERFSAQQFPDLHSELNLSSLELGDSALYFCASSPRLAGSYNEQFFGPGTRLTVL.

The chain combines TRBV5-6 with TRBJ2-7; TRBD2 aligns across 7 bases. Germline V lookup: CDR1 SGHDT, CDR2 YYEEEE. The V segment lost 10 bases and the J segment 0 bases; nucleotides outside the gene matches: 13. CDR3 length: 15 amino acids. In nucleotides, the CDR3 is TGTGCCGGAGGGAGGCAAGGGGACTACTCCTACGAGCAGTACTTC. Translation gives CAGGRQGDYSYEQYF.

This clone was recorded a few times. The CDR3 nucleotides read TGTGCCACCAGTGATCTAAATAGCAATCAGCCCCAGCATTTT. It codes for CATSDLNSNQPQHF. V and J are TRBV24-1 and TRBJ1-5, with D unresolved. The germline gives CDR1 KGHDR, CDR2 SFDVKD. This CDR3 comprises 14 residues. V lost 3 bases and J lost 0, with 5 bases in between.

This chain links TRBV15 with TRBJ1-3, with D maybe TRBD1 (6 bases). In germline, CDR1 is LNHNV, CDR2 YYDKDF (reference sequence). Trimming took off 2 bases at V and 0 bases at J, with 11 bases between the two ends. CDR3 length equals 16 residues. CDR3 nucleotides: TGTGCCACCAGCAGATGGGGGGGGGCCTCTGGAAACACCATATATTTT. Residues: CATSRWGGASGNTIYF.

This clone was recorded once. This sequence joins TRBV7-2 and TRBJ1-2; possibly TRBD1 for D (5 bases). Germline V lookup: CDR1 SGHTA, CDR2 FQGNSA. This CDR3 comprises 16 residues. Trimming removed 4 bases from V and 5 bases from J, with 20 bases in between. CDR3 sequence: CASSSGGSLNIYGYTF. CDR3 DNA sequence: TGTGCCAGCAGCTCCGGGGGGTCTCTTAATATTTATGGCTACACCTTC.

The V gene is TRBV9, the J gene TRBJ1-3, with D possibly TRBD1 on 5 matching bases. This CDR3 spans 13 amino acids. The germline V gene encodes CDR1 SGDLS and CDR2 YYNGEE. The V and J ends lost 4 bases and 4 bases respectively, with 9 bases between them. The CDR3 DNA reads TGTGCCAGCAGCCCATCAGGGGGAAACACCATATATTTT. Its protein product is CASSPSGGNTIYF.

This clone was observed once. The chain employs TRBV12-3 or TRBV12-4 and TRBJ1-5; no clear D. V lost 5 bases and J 7 bases, leaving 6 bases between the germline ends. This CDR3 has 11 residues. In DNA form, the CDR3 reads TGTGCCAGCAGTACTTCCCAGCCCCAGCATTTT. It is translated as CASSTSQPQHF.

The genes are TRBV20-1 and TRBJ2-3; 8 bases match TRBD2. Trimming cost V 3 bases and J 2 bases; bases outside gene matches: 4. Germline V gives CDR1 DFQATT, CDR2 SNEGSKA (reference sequence). The CDR3 is 14 amino acids. This CDR3 reads CSASQAGDTDTQYF. The CDR3 DNA reads TGCAGTGCTAGTCAAGCGGGGGACACAGATACGCAGTATTTT.

The J gene is TRBJ1-3, the V gene TRBV4-1; TRBD1 matches 7 bases. V lost 4 bases and J lost 4; bases outside the gene matches: 10. The germline V gene has CDR1 MGHRA and CDR2 YSYEKL. CDR3 size: 16 residues. In nucleotides, the CDR3 is TGCGCCAGCAGCCCTCCCGCCGGACAGGACGGAAACACCATATATTTT. As protein: CASSPPAGQDGNTIYF.

A single count supports this clone. The V and J genes are TRBV18 and TRBJ2-2; 12 bases fit TRBD2. CDR3 size: 15 residues. Germline V gene sequence: CDR1 KGHSH, CDR2 LQKENI. Trimming removed 4 bases from V and 4 bases from J; junction bases left unmatched: 1. CDR3 region: CASSQTSGGTGELFF. The CDR3 DNA reads as TGTGCCAGCTCACAGACTAGCGGGGGCACCGGGGAGCTGTTTTTT.